Presented here are 29 T cell receptor beta chains from one specimen sequenced in a study of cytomegalovirus exposure and HLA in healthy donors (dated by TCRdb to the late 2010s). Receptor amplification or capture employed the immunoSEQ multiplex PCR assay. TCRdb limited this immuneACCESS table to in-frame rearrangements with V and J called. A share of clones is missing; checked studies link under half to unresolved V genes, and the rest is unexplained. The sample table contains 250,000 to 400,000 clones; only one count was recorded for approximately 86% of them. Of the sample, over 0.9% falls within the top ten clones. Sequencing was carried out using PBMCs. Receptors originate from a young man in good health and CMV-seronegative.

The V gene is TRBV6-1, the J gene TRBJ2-2, with a possible D match to TRBD2 (6 bases). Trimming removed 2 bases from V and 1 base from J, with 11 bases in between. Germline CDR1 reads MNHNS; CDR2 reads SASEGT. The CDR3 totals 16 residues. CDR3 in amino acids: CASSERVGGNTGELFF. CDR3 coding DNA: TGTGCCAGCAGTGAAAGGGTCGGGGGGAACACCGGGGAGCTGTTTTTT.

The chain recombines TRBV5-4 with TRBJ2-7; unclear D gene. V was clipped by 1 base and J by 0 bases, with 5 bases between them. The CDR3 is 13 residues long. Germline V CDR1 and CDR2: SGHNT, YYREEE (reference sequence). The CDR3, as DNA: TGTGCCAGCAGCTTGACGAGCTCCTACGAGCAGTACTTC. Translation: CASSLTSSYEQYF.

This chain connects TRBV9 to TRBJ1-1, with D possibly matching TRBD1 (6 bases). The CDR3 length is 12 residues. CDR1 SGDLS and CDR2 YYNGEE come from the germline V gene. Trimming pared 4 bases from V and 6 bases from J, leaving 10 bases between. CDR3 region: CASSTGFSEAFF. Here the CDR3 DNA reads TGTGCCAGCAGCACAGGGTTTTCTGAAGCTTTCTTT.

This chain uses TRBV5-1 with TRBJ1-2, with D possibly TRBD1 on 6 matching bases. Germline V lookup: CDR1 SGHRS, CDR2 YFSETQ. V lost 4 bases to trimming and J lost 4 bases, with 14 bases between them. The length of the CDR3 is 14 residues. DNA for the CDR3: TGCGCCAGCAGCCAGACAGGAGACACCTATGGCTACACCTTC. It specifies CASSQTGDTYGYTF.

This clone was seen only once. The chain is built from TRBV15 and TRBJ2-5; 11 nucleotides match TRBD2. Trimming took 0 bases from V and 1 from J; bases not matched to a gene: 7. The CDR3 is made up of 18 amino acids. CDR1 and CDR2 from the germline V gene are LNHNV and YYDKDF (reference sequence). The chain's CDR3 is CATSRDFVAGGPQETQYF. CDR3 coding DNA: TGTGCCACCAGCAGAGATTTCGTAGCGGGGGGGCCCCAAGAGACCCAGTACTTC. The entire variable domain, with the rest obtained from reference TRBV15 and TRBJ2-5, is as follows: DAMVIQNPRYQVTQFGKPVTLSCSQTLNHNVMYWYQQKSSQAPKLLFHYYDKDFNNEADTPDNFQSRRPNTSFCFLDIRSPGLGDTAMYLCATSRDFVAGGPQETQYFGPGTRLLVL.

The chain combines TRBV6-6 with TRBJ2-1, with 9 bases aligning to TRBD1. CDR3 length equals 13 residues. Germline V gene data show CDR1 as MNHNY and CDR2 as SVGAGI (reference sequence). V gave up 10 bases and J gave up 8 bases; unmatched junction bases: 9. The CDR3 here is CATRDREWDEQFF. CDR3 nucleotide sequence: TGTGCCACCAGGGACAGGGAGTGGGATGAGCAGTTCTTC.

A few counts support this clone. The chain combines TRBV6-6 with TRBJ1-2; D is perhaps TRBD1 (6 bases). Germline V gives CDR1 MNHNY, CDR2 SVGAGI (reference sequence). The CDR3 totals 15 residues. Trimming stripped 11 bases from V and 4 bases from J, with 23 bases between. DNA for the CDR3: TGTGCCGGCTCGGAGGTTGGGGGCGCCGTCTATGGCTACACCTTC. This translates into CAGSEVGGAVYGYTF.

This chain uses TRBV11-2 with TRBJ2-2; D gene unclear. This CDR3 has 12 amino acids. V was cut by 3 bases and J by 8 bases, with 7 bases left in between. The germline CDR1 and CDR2 sequences are SGHAT and FQNNGV. CDR3 DNA sequence: TGTGCCAGCAGCTTTGTGGCTGGGGAGCTGTTTTTT. This codes for CASSFVAGELFF.

The rearrangement links TRBV7-6 to TRBJ1-3; 10 bases align to TRBD1. The CDR3 loop spans 16 amino acids. Germline assignment: CDR1 SGHVS and CDR2 FNYEAQ. V lost 2 bases, J lost 2 bases, and 3 bases stayed unmatched. DNA of the CDR3: TGTGCCAGCAGCTTATTTGGACAGGGGGCTGGAAACACCATATATTTT. Translation gives CASSLFGQGAGNTIYF.

This clone came up once. The chain is built from TRBV4-1 and TRBJ2-1; maybe TRBD1 (5 bases). The CDR3 totals 15 residues. Germline V gene data show CDR1 as MGHRA and CDR2 as YSYEKL. The V and J ends lost 5 bases and 3 bases respectively, with 14 bases between them. The CDR3 here is CASSGAILLYNEQFF. The CDR3 DNA reads TGCGCCAGCAGCGGGGCCATTCTTCTCTACAATGAGCAGTTCTTC.

J is TRBJ1-5 and V is TRBV19, with 8 bases lining up with TRBD1. The ends lost 4 bases at V and 1 base at J; junction bases unmatched: 3. This CDR3 is built from 15 residues. CDR1 LNHDA and CDR2 SQIVND come from the germline V gene (reference sequence). CDR3 region: CASSTRQGSNQPQHF. In DNA, the CDR3 is TGTGCCAGTAGTACCCGACAGGGGAGCAATCAGCCCCAGCATTTT.

The rearrangement uses TRBV18 and TRBJ1-5; D remains unclear. CDR3 size: 13 residues. V lost 2 bases and J lost 7, with 9 bases in between. Germline lookup yields CDR1 KGHSH and CDR2 LQKENI. This chain's CDR3 is CASSPTEGQPQHF. CDR3 DNA: TGTGCCAGCTCACCAACCGAGGGACAGCCCCAGCATTTT.

The chain couples TRBV18 to TRBJ2-7; D is unresolved. The CDR3 contains 13 residues. Trimming stripped 3 bases from V and 0 bases from J, with 6 bases between. Looked up from germline, CDR1 is KGHSH and CDR2 is LQKENI. DNA for the CDR3: TGTGCCAGCTCACCGCCTACCTCCTACGAGCAGTACTTC. Encoded protein: CASSPPTSYEQYF.

The chain uses TRBV27 and TRBJ1-6; TRBD1 matches at 8 bases. V was clipped by 5 bases and J by 7 bases; unmatched bases: 4. The germline CDR1 and CDR2 sequences are MNHEY and SMNVEV (reference sequence). The CDR3 has 14 residues. CDR3 region: CASSNRGSNSPLHF. The CDR3 DNA sequence: TGTGCCAGCAGTAACAGGGGGTCGAATTCACCCCTCCACTTT.

This chain links TRBV6-5 with TRBJ2-1; 9 bases match TRBD2. J gave up 5 bases and V 6 bases, and 5 bases lay outside the gene matches. Per the germline V gene, CDR1 is MNHEY and CDR2 is SVGAGI. This CDR3 contains 14 residues. DNA for the CDR3: TGTGCCAGCAGACAGCGGGGGGCTCACAATGAGCAGTTCTTC. It codes for CASRQRGAHNEQFF.

The chain couples TRBV5-1 to TRBJ1-1; the match to TRBD1 covers 10 bases. This CDR3 comprises 18 residues. Germline-derived CDR1 and CDR2 are SGHRS and YFSETQ. V lost 3 bases, J lost 5 bases, and 16 bases stayed unmatched. CDR3 nucleotides: TGCGCCAGCAGCTCACACCGGGACAGGGGAACCGGTTGGACTGAAGCTTTCTTT. Amino acids: CASSSHRDRGTGWTEAFF.

V and J are TRBV5-4 and TRBJ2-2; TRBD2 agrees at 8 bases. CDR3 length equals 17 residues. Germline-derived CDR1 and CDR2 are SGHNT and YYREEE (reference sequence). V lost 0 bases, J lost 2 bases, and 6 bases stayed unmatched. CDR3 DNA: TGTGCCAGCAGCTTGGATCTGAGCGGGGGTAACACCGGGGAGCTGTTTTTT. Its translation: CASSLDLSGGNTGELFF.

V usage is TRBV19 and J usage is TRBJ2-1, with 10 bases fitting TRBD2. The V segment lost 2 bases and the J segment 5 bases; nucleotides outside the gene matches: 6. CDR1 is LNHDA and CDR2 is SQIVND in the germline V gene (reference sequence). The CDR3 extends over 16 amino acids. The CDR3 nucleotides are TGTGCCAGTAGTATAAGGGCTAGCGGGGGAGACAATGAGCAGTTCTTC. Translation gives CASSIRASGGDNEQFF.

The chain links TRBV2 to TRBJ1-3, with D perhaps matching TRBD1 (5 bases). The CDR3 covers 16 residues. The germline V gene has CDR1 SNHLY and CDR2 FYNNEI. The V end was cut by 6 bases, the J end by 1 base, with 16 bases between. CDR3 protein: CASRRGEGRSGNTIYF. CDR3 sequence (DNA): TGTGCCAGCAGGCGGGGGGAGGGGCGATCTGGAAACACCATATATTTT.

This clone occurred once. The rearrangement links TRBV7-2 to TRBJ2-7; TRBD2 aligns across 10 bases. V was pared by 6 bases and J by 2 bases, with 7 bases of the junction left unmatched. Germline CDR1 and CDR2: SGHTA and FQGNSA. This CDR3 region has 15 residues. CDR3 coding DNA: TGTGCCAGCAGACCCACTAGCGGGGTCGCCTACGAGCAGTACTTC. Its protein product is CASRPTSGVAYEQYF.

The V call is TRBV5-1, the J call TRBJ2-3; D is possibly TRBD2 (7 bases). V lost 3 bases to trimming and J lost 6 bases, with 14 bases between them. This CDR3 has 14 residues. Looked up from germline, CDR1 is SGHRS and CDR2 is YFSETQ. The CDR3 coding sequence is TGCGCCAGCAGCTCGACGGGGGGCGCGGATACGCAGTATTTT. Translating gives CASSSTGGADTQYF. Complete variable domain (other parts from reference TRBV5-1 and TRBJ2-3): KAGVTQTPRYLIKTRGQQVTLSCSPISGHRSVSWYQQTPGQGLQFLFEYFSETQRNKGNFPGRFSGRQFSNSRSEMNVSTLELGDSALYLCASSSTGGADTQYFGPGTRLTVL.

The rearrangement links TRBV13 to TRBJ1-1, with D possibly matching TRBD1 (5 bases). Germline assignment: CDR1 PRHDT and CDR2 FYEKMQ (reference sequence). The CDR3 has 14 amino acids. The V end was cut by 4 bases, the J end by 3 bases, with 12 bases between. The CDR3, as DNA: TGTGCCAGCAGCTCCTGGACGGGGGACACTGAAGCTTTCTTT. It translates to CASSSWTGDTEAFF.

The chain carries TRBV2 and TRBJ2-3; 14 bases align to TRBD2. The V gene end was trimmed by 11 bases and the J gene end by 2 bases; junction bases not matched to a gene: 3. The germline CDR1 and CDR2 sequences are SNHLY and FYNNEI. CDR3 length equals 14 residues. Here the CDR3 DNA reads TGTGCCGGGACTAGCGGGGGAACCACAGATACGCAGTATTTT. Its translation is CAGTSGGTTDTQYF.

The rearrangement joins TRBV27 to TRBJ2-2; 15 nucleotides align to TRBD2. The CDR3 is made up of 18 amino acids. V dropped 7 bases and J dropped 6; count of bases not matched to a gene: 12. Germline lookup yields CDR1 MNHEY and CDR2 SMNVEV (reference sequence). The CDR3 loop is CASMTPRTSGGVSGELFF. The CDR3 region has the DNA TGTGCCAGCATGACGCCTCGGACTAGCGGGGGGGTCTCCGGGGAGCTGTTTTTT.

The chain carries TRBV19 and TRBJ1-2, with 8 bases matching TRBD1. The CDR3 has 15 amino acids. V trimming: 1 base; J trimming: 5 bases; junction bases outside the gene matches: 6. Per the germline V gene, CDR1 is LNHDA and CDR2 is SQIVND (reference sequence). CDR3 nucleotide sequence: TGTGCCAGTAGTATAGTCGGGACAGGTTTTTATGGCTACACCTTC. Translating gives CASSIVGTGFYGYTF.

The J gene is TRBJ2-7, the V gene TRBV5-1, with D tentatively TRBD2 (6 bases). V lost 3 bases and J lost 12, with 25 bases in between. The CDR3 consists of 15 residues. Per germline, CDR1 SGHRS and CDR2 YFSETQ. CDR3 in DNA: TGCGCCAGCAGCTGGGGTTTGCGGGACGTTACGATTTTGTACTTC. Protein sequence: CASSWGLRDVTILYF.

J is TRBJ2-2 and V is TRBV30; tentative D call: TRBD1 (6 bases). Per the germline V gene, CDR1 is GTSNPN and CDR2 is SVGIG (reference sequence). V was cut by 2 bases and J by 3 bases, with 10 bases left in between. There are 14 residues in the CDR3. The CDR3 DNA reads TGTGCCTGGAGTATAAGGGGGTACACCGGGGAGCTGTTTTTT. Its translation is CAWSIRGYTGELFF.

V gene TRBV6-4 combines with J gene TRBJ1-1, with unresolved D. Trimming pared 3 bases from V and 2 bases from J, leaving 7 bases between. This CDR3 spans 13 amino acids. CDR1 and CDR2 (germline): MRHNA, SNTAGT. DNA for the CDR3: TGTGCCAGCAGTGAGCGGCAAAACACTGAAGCTTTCTTT. Its translation is CASSERQNTEAFF.

CDR3 protein: CASSQAGHLMEQYF. CDR3 bases: TGTGCCAGCAGTCAAGCGGGACATTTGATGGAGCAGTACTTC. V gene TRBV6-6 combines with J gene TRBJ2-7, with D possibly TRBD2 on 7 matching bases. Germline V gene data show CDR1 as MNHNY and CDR2 as SVGAGI (reference sequence). Trimming took 5 bases from V and 7 from J, leaving 18 bases between them. This CDR3 region has 14 residues.